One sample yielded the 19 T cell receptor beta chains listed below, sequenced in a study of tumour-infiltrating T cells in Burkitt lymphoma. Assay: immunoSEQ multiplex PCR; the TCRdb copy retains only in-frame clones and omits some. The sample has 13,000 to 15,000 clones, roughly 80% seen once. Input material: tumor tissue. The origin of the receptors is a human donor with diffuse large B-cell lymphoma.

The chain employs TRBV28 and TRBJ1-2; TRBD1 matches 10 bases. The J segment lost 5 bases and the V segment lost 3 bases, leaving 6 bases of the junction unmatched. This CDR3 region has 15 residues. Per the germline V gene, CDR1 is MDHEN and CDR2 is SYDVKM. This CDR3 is CASSLTGQGHYGYTF. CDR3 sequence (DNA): TGTGCCAGCAGTTTGACGGGACAGGGGCATTATGGCTACACCTTC.

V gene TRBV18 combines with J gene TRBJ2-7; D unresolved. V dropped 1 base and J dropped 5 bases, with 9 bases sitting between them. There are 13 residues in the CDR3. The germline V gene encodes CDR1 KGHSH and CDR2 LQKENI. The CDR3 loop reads CASSPQRPNEQYV. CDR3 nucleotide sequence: TGTGCCAGCTCACCACAACGACCGAACGAGCAGTACGTC.

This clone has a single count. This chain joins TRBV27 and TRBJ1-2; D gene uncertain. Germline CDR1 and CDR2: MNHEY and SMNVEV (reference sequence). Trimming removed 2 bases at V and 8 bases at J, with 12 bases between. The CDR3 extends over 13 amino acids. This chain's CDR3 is CASSLGQLWGYTF. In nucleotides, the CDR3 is TGTGCCAGCAGTTTAGGGCAGCTATGGGGCTACACCTTC.

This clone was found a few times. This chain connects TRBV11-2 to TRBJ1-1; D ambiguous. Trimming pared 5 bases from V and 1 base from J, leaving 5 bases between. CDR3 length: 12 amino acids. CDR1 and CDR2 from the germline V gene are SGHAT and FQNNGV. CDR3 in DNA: TGTGCCAGCAGCCGACAGAACACTGAAGCTTTCTTT. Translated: CASSRQNTEAFF.

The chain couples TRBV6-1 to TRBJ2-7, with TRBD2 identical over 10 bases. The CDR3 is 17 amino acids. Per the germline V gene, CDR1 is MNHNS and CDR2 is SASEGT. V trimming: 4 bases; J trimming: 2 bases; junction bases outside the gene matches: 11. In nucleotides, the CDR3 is TGTGCCAGCAGTGCAGAAAGAGCGGGAGGGATACCCTACGAGCAGTACGTC. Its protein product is CASSAERAGGIPYEQYV.

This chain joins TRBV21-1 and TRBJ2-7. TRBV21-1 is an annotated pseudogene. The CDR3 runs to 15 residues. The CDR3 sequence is CASSYRDPSPWEQYV. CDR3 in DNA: TGTGCCAGCAGCTACCGGGACCCATCCCCCTGGGAGCAGTACGTC.

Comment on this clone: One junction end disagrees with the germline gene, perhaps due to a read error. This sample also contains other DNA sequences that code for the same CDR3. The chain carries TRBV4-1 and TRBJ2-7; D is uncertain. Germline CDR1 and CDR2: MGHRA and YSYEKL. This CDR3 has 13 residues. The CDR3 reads CASSQDRSYEQYF. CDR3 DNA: TGTGCCAGCAGCCAAGATCGATCGTACGAGCAGTACTTC.

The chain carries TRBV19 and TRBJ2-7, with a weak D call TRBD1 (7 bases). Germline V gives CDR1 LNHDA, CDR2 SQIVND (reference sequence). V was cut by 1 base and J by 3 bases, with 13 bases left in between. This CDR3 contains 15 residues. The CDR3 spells CASSIGQGLFYEQYF. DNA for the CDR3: TGTGCCAGTAGTATAGGACAGGGACTCTTCTACGAGCAGTACTTC.

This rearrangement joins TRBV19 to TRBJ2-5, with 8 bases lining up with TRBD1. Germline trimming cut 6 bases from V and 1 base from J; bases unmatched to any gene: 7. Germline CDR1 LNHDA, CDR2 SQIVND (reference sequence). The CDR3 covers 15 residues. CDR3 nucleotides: TGTGCCAGTAGGCCGAACAGGGGGATCCAAGAGACCCAGTACTTC. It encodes CASRPNRGIQETQYF.

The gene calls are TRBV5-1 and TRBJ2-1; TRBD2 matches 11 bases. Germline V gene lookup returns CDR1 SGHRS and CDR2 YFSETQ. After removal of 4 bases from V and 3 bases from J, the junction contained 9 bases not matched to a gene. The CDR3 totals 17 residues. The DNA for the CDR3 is TGCGCCAGCAGCCCGGAGACTAGCGGGATTTTCTACAATGAGCAGTTCTTC. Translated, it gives CASSPETSGIFYNEQFF.

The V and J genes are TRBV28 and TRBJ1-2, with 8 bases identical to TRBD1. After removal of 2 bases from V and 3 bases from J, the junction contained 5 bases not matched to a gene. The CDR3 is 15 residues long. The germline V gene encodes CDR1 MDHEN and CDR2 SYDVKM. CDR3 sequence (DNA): TGTGCCAGCAGTTTAGGGCCAGGGGGCGACTATGGCTACACCTTC. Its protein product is CASSLGPGGDYGYTF.

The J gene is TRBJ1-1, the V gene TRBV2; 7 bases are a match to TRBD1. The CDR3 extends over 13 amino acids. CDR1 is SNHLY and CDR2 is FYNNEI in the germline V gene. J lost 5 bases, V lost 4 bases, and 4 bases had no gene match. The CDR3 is CASSGQGITEAFF. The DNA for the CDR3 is TGTGCCAGCAGTGGACAGGGAATAACTGAAGCTTTCTTT.

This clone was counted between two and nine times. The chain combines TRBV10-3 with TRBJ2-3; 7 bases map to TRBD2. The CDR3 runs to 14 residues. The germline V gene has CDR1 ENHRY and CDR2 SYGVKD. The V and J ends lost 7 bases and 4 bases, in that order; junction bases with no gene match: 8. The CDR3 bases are TGTGCCATCAAGGAAGCGGGAAGTGCAGATACGCAGTATTTT. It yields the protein CAIKEAGSADTQYF.

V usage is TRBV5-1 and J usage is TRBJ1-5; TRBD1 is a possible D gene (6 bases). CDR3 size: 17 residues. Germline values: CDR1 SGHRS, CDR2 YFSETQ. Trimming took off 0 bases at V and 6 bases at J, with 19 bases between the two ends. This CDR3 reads CASSLGGDIPSGQPQHF. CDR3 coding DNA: TGCGCCAGCAGCTTGGGAGGGGACATCCCTTCGGGTCAGCCCCAGCATTTT.

The CDR3 sequence: CASSLPTGDEGEAFF. The CDR3 region has the DNA TGTGCCAGCAGCCTACCGACAGGGGATGAGGGTGAAGCTTTCTTT. This chain joins TRBV9 and TRBJ1-1; 8 bases fit TRBD1. The CDR3 is 15 amino acids. CDR1 SGDLS and CDR2 YYNGEE come from the germline V gene. V lost 4 bases and J lost 7; bases outside the gene matches: 12.

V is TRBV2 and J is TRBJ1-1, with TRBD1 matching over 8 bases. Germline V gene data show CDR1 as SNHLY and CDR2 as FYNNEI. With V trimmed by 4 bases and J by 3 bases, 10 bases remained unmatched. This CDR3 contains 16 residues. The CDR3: CASSGARGRRDTEAFF. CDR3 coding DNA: TGTGCCAGCAGTGGCGCCAGGGGGCGCAGGGACACTGAAGCTTTCTTT.

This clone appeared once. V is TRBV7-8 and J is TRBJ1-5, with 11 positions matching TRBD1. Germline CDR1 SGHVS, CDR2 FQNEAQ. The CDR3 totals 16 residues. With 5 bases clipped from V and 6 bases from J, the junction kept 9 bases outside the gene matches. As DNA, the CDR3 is TGTGCCAGCAGCCTAACCGGGACAGGGGGAGGTCAGCCCCAGCATTTT. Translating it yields CASSLTGTGGGQPQHF.

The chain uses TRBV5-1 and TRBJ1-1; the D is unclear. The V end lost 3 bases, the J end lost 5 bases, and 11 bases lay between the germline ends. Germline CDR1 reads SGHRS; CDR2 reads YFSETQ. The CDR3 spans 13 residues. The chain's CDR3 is CASSYPSGTEAFF. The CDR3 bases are TGCGCCAGCAGCTACCCCTCCGGAACTGAAGCTTTCTTT.

CDR3 residues: CASSPWTGGAYGYTF. CDR3 DNA: TGTGCCAGCAGCCCCTGGACAGGGGGCGCCTATGGCTACACCTTC. The chain carries TRBV5-6 and TRBJ1-2; TRBD1 matches 11 bases. The CDR3 contains 15 residues. Trimming removed 4 bases from V and 4 bases from J; junction bases left unmatched: 6. CDR1 SGHDT and CDR2 YYEEEE come from the germline V gene.